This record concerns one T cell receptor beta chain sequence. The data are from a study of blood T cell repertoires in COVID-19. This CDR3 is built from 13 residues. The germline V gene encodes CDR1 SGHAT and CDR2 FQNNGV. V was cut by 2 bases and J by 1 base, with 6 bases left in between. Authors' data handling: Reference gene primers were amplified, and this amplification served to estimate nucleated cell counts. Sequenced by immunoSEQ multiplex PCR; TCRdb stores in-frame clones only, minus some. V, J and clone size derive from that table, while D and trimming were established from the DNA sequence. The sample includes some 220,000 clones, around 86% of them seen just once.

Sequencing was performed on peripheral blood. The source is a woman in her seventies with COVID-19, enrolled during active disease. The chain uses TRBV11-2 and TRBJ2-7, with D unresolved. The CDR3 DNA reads TGTGCCAGCAGCTTACCAGGATCCTACGAGCAGTACTTC. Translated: CASSLPGSYEQYF.